Below are 6 T cell receptor beta chains sequenced from a single sample in a study of human T cells and chemical hapten exposure. Each CDR3 protein is one row after TCRdb ran MiXCR on the RACE reads. The sample shows tens of thousands of distinct CDR3 sequences, roughly 10% of them seen only once. The time point is: patch test 1, 2 weeks after DPC sensitization. Noted treatment: therapeutic diphenylcyclopropenone sensitization with weekly scalp DPC. The input for sequencing was whole blood, taken in connection with sensitization to the hapten diphenylcyclopropenone (DPC). These receptors were taken from a woman aged 55-75 years with alopecia areata. Some clones in this sample may be carry-over from other donors' samples.

This clonotype was seen many times. The chain carries TRBV28 and TRBJ1-5, with unresolved D. This CDR3 is 13 amino acids long. Trimming pared 10 bases from V and 6 bases from J, leaving 16 bases between. CDR1 is MDHEN, CDR2 SYDVKM, per germline. CDR3 region: CATSEGMGQPQHF. The CDR3 bases are TGTGCCACCTCCGAAGGTATGGGTCAGCCCCAGCATTTT.

In this sample, this clonotype turned up a few times. The V and J genes are TRBV12-3 or TRBV12-4 and TRBJ2-4, with D possibly TRBD2 on 7 matching bases. V was pared by 7 bases and J by 9 bases, with 16 bases between. This CDR3 has 13 amino acids. Here the CDR3 DNA reads TGTGCCAGCAAGAGGGGGGGCCCAGGCATTCAGTACTTC. Protein sequence: CASKRGGPGIQYF.

This clonotype showed up many times. This rearrangement joins TRBV29-1 to TRBJ2-3; TRBD1 might be the D (6 bases). Germline V lookup: CDR1 SQVTM, CDR2 ANQGSEA. The V end was cut by 6 bases, the J end by 1 base, with 14 bases between. The length of the CDR3 is 14 residues. Here the CDR3 DNA reads TGCAGCGTCACCCAGGGGACGGGCACAGATACGCAGTATTTT. This encodes CSVTQGTGTDTQYF.

The table lists this clonotype with many counts. This chain links TRBV18 with TRBJ1-1; possibly TRBD1 for D (5 bases). Trimming took 2 bases from V and 3 from J, leaving 7 bases between them. Germline V gene data show CDR1 as KGHSH and CDR2 as LQKENI. This CDR3 comprises 13 residues. The CDR3 nucleotides are TGTGCCAGCTCACCAGGGACCGACACTGAAGCTTTCTTT. Translating it yields CASSPGTDTEAFF.

This clonotype came up many times. The J gene is TRBJ2-3, the V gene TRBV15; possibly TRBD1 for D (6 bases). From germline, CDR1 is LNHNV and CDR2 YYDKDF (reference sequence). V was pared by 1 base and J by 5 bases, with 13 bases between. The CDR3 extends over 15 amino acids. CDR3 DNA: TGTGCCACCAGCAGAGGCAAGGGGGTTCGAGATACGCAGTATTTT. Protein sequence: CATSRGKGVRDTQYF.

This rearrangement joins TRBV5-1 to TRBJ1-1; D ambiguous. The length of the CDR3 is 12 residues. Trimming left V 6 bases short and J 8 bases short, with 14 bases between. The germline CDR1 and CDR2 sequences are SGHRS and YFSETQ. CDR3 loop: CASKAEGSEAFF. The CDR3 DNA follows: TGCGCCAGCAAGGCTGAAGGGTCAGAAGCTTTCTTT.